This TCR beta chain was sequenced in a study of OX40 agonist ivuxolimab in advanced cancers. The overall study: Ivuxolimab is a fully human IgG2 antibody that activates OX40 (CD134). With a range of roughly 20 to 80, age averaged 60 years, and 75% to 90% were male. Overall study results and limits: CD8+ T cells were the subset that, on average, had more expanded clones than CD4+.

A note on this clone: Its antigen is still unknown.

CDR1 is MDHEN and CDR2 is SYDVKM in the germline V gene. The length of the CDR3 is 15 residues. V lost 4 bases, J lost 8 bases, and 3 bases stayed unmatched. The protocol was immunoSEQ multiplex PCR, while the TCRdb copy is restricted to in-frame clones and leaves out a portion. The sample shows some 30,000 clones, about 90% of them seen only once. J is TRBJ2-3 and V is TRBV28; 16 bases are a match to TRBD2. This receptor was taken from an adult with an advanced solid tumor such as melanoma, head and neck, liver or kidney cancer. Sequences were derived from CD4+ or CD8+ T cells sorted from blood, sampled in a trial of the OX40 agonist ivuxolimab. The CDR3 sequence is CASSWGTSGRGTQYF. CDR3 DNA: TGTGCCAGCAGTTGGGGGACTAGCGGGAGGGGTACGCAGTATTTT. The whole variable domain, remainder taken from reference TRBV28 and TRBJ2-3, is DVKVTQSSRYLVKRTGEKVFLECVQDMDHENMFWYRQDPGLGLRLIYFSYDVKMKEKGDIPEGYSVSREKKERFSLILESASTNQTSMYLCASSWGTSGRGTQYFGPGTRLTVL.